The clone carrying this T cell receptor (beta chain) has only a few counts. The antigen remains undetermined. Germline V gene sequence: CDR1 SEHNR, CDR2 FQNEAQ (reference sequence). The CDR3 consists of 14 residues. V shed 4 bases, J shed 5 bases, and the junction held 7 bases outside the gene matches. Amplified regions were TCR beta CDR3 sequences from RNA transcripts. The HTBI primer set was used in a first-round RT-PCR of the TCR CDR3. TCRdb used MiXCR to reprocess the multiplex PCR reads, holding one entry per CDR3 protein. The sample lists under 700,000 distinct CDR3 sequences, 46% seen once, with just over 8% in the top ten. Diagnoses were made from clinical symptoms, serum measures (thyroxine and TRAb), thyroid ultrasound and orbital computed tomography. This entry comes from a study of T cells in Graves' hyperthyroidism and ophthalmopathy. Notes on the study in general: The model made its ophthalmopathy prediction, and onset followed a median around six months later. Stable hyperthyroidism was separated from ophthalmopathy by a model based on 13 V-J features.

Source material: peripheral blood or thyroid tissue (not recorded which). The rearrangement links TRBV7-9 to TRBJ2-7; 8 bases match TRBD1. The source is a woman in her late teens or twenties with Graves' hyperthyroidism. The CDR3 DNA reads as TGTGCCAGCAGCTCTACAGGGGGTCTAGACGAGCAGTACTTC. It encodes CASSSTGGLDEQYF. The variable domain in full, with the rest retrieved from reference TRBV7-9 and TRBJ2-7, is DTGVSQNPRHKITKRGQNVTFRCDPISEHNRLYWYRQTLGQGPEFLTYFQNEAQLEKSRLLSDRFSAERPKGSFSTLEIQRTEQGDSAMYLCASSSTGGLDEQYFGPGTRLTVT.